This TCR beta chain came from a study of T cells after yellow fever vaccination. Broader study findings: FACS-sorted repertoires could harbor abundant contaminating bulk-population clonotypes.

This clonotype was detected only a few times. Its matching antigen is unknown. Template switching with 5'RACE generated the TCR cDNA and added a universal primer site and UMIs. TCRdb used MiXCR to reprocess the 5' RACE reads, holding one entry per CDR3 protein. The data hold fewer than 650,000 distinct CDR3 sequences, with roughly a fifth observed a single time. Germline V gives CDR1 SGHTA, CDR2 FQGNSA. This CDR3 region has 17 residues. V lost 0 bases and J 0 bases, leaving 9 bases between the germline ends. This chain links TRBV7-2 with TRBJ1-6; D is ambiguous. The origin of this receptor is a man younger than 35 who received the YFV17D yellow fever vaccine. Sequences were derived from PBMCs, sampled approximately 22 days after the first yellow fever vaccination. CDR3 bases: TGTGCCAGCAGCTTAGCCGGATGGGGCTCCTATAATTCACCCCTCCACTTT. This translates into CASSLAGWGSYNSPLHF.